The rows below give T cell receptor beta chains drawn from one sample of a study of T-cell memory formation after mild COVID-19. MiXCR, run by TCRdb on the 5' RACE reads, gives a single entry per CDR3 protein. This table holds 200,000 to 250,000 distinct CDR3 sequences, 9% to 10% found once. The specimen sequenced was PBMCs or a T cell subset sorted from them (not recorded which). All receptors derive from a young man who had mild COVID-19 (a few samples of this study predate the infection). Cell type and time point are not known. CDR3s include the opening cysteine and the closing phenylalanine or tryptophan. A D gene is named only where the DNA matches it firmly. Rows may omit the clone size; those that give it use once, few, many or a size class.

D,size,J,V,CDR3,DNA
TRBD2,many,TRBJ2-1,TRBV5-1,CASSLDGLAGDYNEQFF,TGCGCCAGCAGCTTGGACGGTCTAGCGGGGGACTACAATGAGCAGTTCTTC
.,.,TRBJ2-3,TRBV12-3/TRBV12-4,CASSYSGVPGDTQYF,TGTGCCAGCAGCTATTCCGGAGTCCCGGGGGATACGCAGTATTTT
TRBD1,few,TRBJ1-1,TRBV12-5,CASGLPGTDAFF,TGTGCTAGTGGTTTGCCCGGGACAGACGCTTTCTTT
TRBD1,many,TRBJ1-2,TRBV11-2,CASSGRPGTGNYGYTF,TGTGCCAGCAGCGGACGACCCGGGACAGGGAACTATGGCTACACCTTC
.,.,TRBJ2-1,TRBV7-3,CASSPGLSRQFF,TGTGCCAGCAGCCCGGGACTTTCTCGGCAGTTCTTC
TRBD1,many,TRBJ2-1,TRBV11-3,CASSSAPTGRRNEQFF,TGTGCCAGCAGCTCGGCACCGACAGGGCGCAGGAATGAGCAGTTCTTC
.,few,TRBJ2-7,TRBV5-1,CASRRSSYEQYF,TGCGCCAGCAGGAGGAGTTCCTACGAGCAGTACTTC
.,many,TRBJ2-5,TRBV12-3/TRBV12-4,CASSLEGTQYF,TGTGCCAGCAGTTTAGAGGGGACCCAGTACTTC
TRBD1,few,TRBJ1-6,TRBV7-9,CASSTNRGPYNSPLHF,TGTGCCAGCAGCACCAACAGGGGACCCTATAATTCACCCCTCCACTTT
TRBD2,.,TRBJ2-2,TRBV15,CATSRTGTSAGELFF,TGTGCCACCAGCAGAACCGGGACTAGCGCCGGGGAGCTGTTTTTT
.,few,TRBJ2-1,TRBV7-6,CASSPDSRSSYNEQFF,TGTGCCAGCAGCCCTGACTCGCGTAGCTCCTACAATGAGCAGTTCTTC
TRBD1,.,TRBJ1-4,TRBV7-2,CASSLGQGREKLFF,TGTGCCAGCAGCTTAGGACAGGGTCGAGAAAAACTGTTTTTT
.,.,TRBJ2-4,TRBV11-3,CASSLDQVGIQYF,TGTGCCAGCAGCTTAGACCAAGTAGGCATTCAGTACTTC
.,.,TRBJ2-4,TRBV3-1,CASSQGSRKNIQYF,TGTGCCAGCAGCCAAGGCAGCAGAAAAAACATTCAGTACTTC
TRBD2,many,TRBJ2-1,TRBV7-2,CASSPGTSGDKQFF,TGTGCCAGCAGCCCTGGGACTAGCGGGGATAAGCAGTTCTTC
TRBD2,.,TRBJ2-3,TRBV20-1,CSARTSGSTDTQYF,TGCAGTGCTAGAACTAGCGGGAGCACAGATACGCAGTATTTT
.,.,TRBJ2-5,TRBV2,CASSESETQYF,TGTGCCAGCAGTGAATCCGAGACCCAGTACTTC
.,few,TRBJ1-1,TRBV7-9,CASRQEQGPEAFF,TGTGCCAGCAGACAAGAACAGGGCCCTGAAGCTTTCTTT
.,few,TRBJ2-5,TRBV5-1,CASSLSSGQLQETQYF,TGCGCCAGCAGCTTGAGTTCGGGACAACTACAAGAGACCCAGTACTTC
.,few,TRBJ1-1,TRBV7-9,CASSRLNTEAFF,TGTGCCAGCAGCCGATTGAACACTGAAGCTTTCTTT
.,many,TRBJ2-3,TRBV5-1,CASSLRPGFTDTQYF,TGCGCCAGCAGCTTGCGACCCGGGTTCACAGATACGCAGTATTTT
.,many,TRBJ2-5,TRBV7-6,CASSTGTGRETQYF,TGTGCCAGCAGCACCGGGACTGGAAGAGAGACCCAGTACTTC
TRBD2,.,TRBJ2-5,TRBV28,CASSLSAGGRETQYF,TGTGCCAGCAGTTTATCTGCCGGGGGGAGAGAGACCCAGTACTTC
.,.,TRBJ1-1,TRBV6-5,CASTPGGSVEAFF,TGTGCCAGCACTCCTGGAGGATCGGTTGAAGCTTTCTTT
TRBD1,few,TRBJ2-1,TRBV5-5,CASSILGQGAREQFF,TGTGCCAGCAGTATATTAGGACAGGGGGCAAGGGAGCAGTTCTTC
.,.,TRBJ2-7,TRBV14,CASSQDMVFSYEQYF,TGTGCCAGCAGCCAAGATATGGTCTTCTCCTACGAGCAGTACTTC
.,few,TRBJ1-1,TRBV18,CASSPESHSTEAFF,TGTGCCAGCTCACCAGAATCCCACAGCACTGAAGCTTTCTTT
TRBD2,.,TRBJ2-3,TRBV5-1,CASSPGGLAGGTDTQYF,TGCGCCAGCAGCCCTGGAGGACTAGCGGGGGGGACAGATACGCAGTATTTT
.,.,TRBJ2-1,TRBV18,CASSPNSQSLWGDEQFF,TGTGCCAGCTCACCTAATAGTCAGAGCCTATGGGGGGATGAGCAGTTCTTC
.,few,TRBJ2-5,TRBV9,CASSVAGGPETQYF,TGTGCCAGCAGCGTAGCGGGGGGCCCAGAGACCCAGTACTTC
.,few,TRBJ2-2,TRBV10-3,CAISDKGRTGELFF,TGTGCCATCAGTGATAAGGGTCGGACCGGGGAGCTGTTTTTT
.,.,TRBJ1-6,TRBV12-3/TRBV12-4,CASSGAPHSPLHF,TGTGCCAGCAGCGGGGCCCCTCATTCACCCCTCCACTTT
.,.,TRBJ1-1,TRBV18,CASSTGSSFEITEAFF,TGTGCCAGCTCAACAGGGTCTTCATTCGAGATCACTGAAGCTTTCTTT
.,few,TRBJ1-5,TRBV4-1,CASSRSGRANQPQHF,TGCGCCAGCAGCCGAAGTGGGAGGGCCAATCAGCCCCAGCATTTT
TRBD1,few,TRBJ1-6,TRBV19,CASSSSTGKNSPLHF,TGTGCCAGTAGTTCGTCGACAGGGAAGAATTCACCCCTCCACTTT
TRBD2,many,TRBJ2-3,TRBV4-2,CASSQPRGGADTQYF,TGTGCCAGCAGCCAACCACGGGGGGGCGCAGATACGCAGTATTTT
TRBD2,.,TRBJ2-3,TRBV5-8,CASSYTGTSSSTDTQYF,TGTGCCAGCAGCTACACCGGGACTAGCTCTAGCACAGATACGCAGTATTTT
.,.,TRBJ1-1,TRBV24-1,CATSDSNTVEAFF,TGTGCCACCAGTGATTCCAACACAGTTGAAGCTTTCTTT
.,many,TRBJ2-3,TRBV3-1,CASSQEWKDTDTQYF,TGTGCCAGCAGCCAAGAGTGGAAGGACACAGATACGCAGTATTTT
.,many,TRBJ2-2,TRBV12-3/TRBV12-4,CASKESGGTNTGELFF,TGTGCCAGCAAAGAGTCCGGGGGAACCAACACCGGCGAGCTGTTTTTT
TRBD1,.,TRBJ1-2,TRBV6-5,CASSSDRAVRGYTF,TGTGCCAGCAGTTCGGACAGGGCGGTGCGAGGCTACACCTTC
.,.,TRBJ2-1,TRBV7-2,CASSWAPGYNEQFF,TGTGCCAGCAGCTGGGCCCCCGGCTACAATGAGCAGTTCTTC
.,.,TRBJ2-2,TRBV7-3,CASSLGTPGTGELFF,TGTGCCAGCAGCTTAGGGACCCCCGGGACTGGGGAGCTGTTTTTT
.,few,TRBJ2-2,TRBV12-3/TRBV12-4,CASRQGEAGELFF,TGTGCCAGCAGGCAGGGTGAGGCCGGGGAGCTGTTTTTT
.,many,TRBJ2-5,TRBV20-1,CSVPESYGVGETQYF,TGCAGTGTCCCAGAGTCCTACGGCGTCGGAGAGACCCAGTACTTC
TRBD2,few,TRBJ2-2,TRBV4-3,CASSQGRLAWNTGELFF,TGCGCCAGCAGCCAAGGGAGACTAGCGTGGAACACCGGGGAGCTGTTTTTT
.,.,TRBJ1-1,TRBV5-1,CASSSRDGQNTEAFF,TGCGCCAGCAGCTCCCGTGACGGCCAGAACACTGAAGCTTTCTTT
TRBD2,.,TRBJ2-5,TRBV6-5,CASSYGGGTQYF,TGTGCCAGCAGTTACGGGGGGGGGACCCAGTACTTC
.,medium-sized,TRBJ1-4,TRBV5-1,CASSDALRTIATNEKLFF,TGCGCCAGCAGTGATGCTCTGCGAACTATTGCAACTAATGAAAAACTGTTTTTT
.,.,TRBJ1-1,TRBV6-5,CASSKHRTEAFF,TGTGCCAGCAGTAAACATCGGACTGAAGCTTTCTTT
.,many,TRBJ1-3,TRBV7-6,CASSLGPGGRGSGNTIYF,TGTGCCAGCAGCTTGGGGCCGGGGGGACGGGGCTCTGGAAACACCATATATTTT
.,few,TRBJ2-7,TRBV12-3/TRBV12-4,CASSLIRTYEQYF,TGTGCCAGCAGTTTGATAAGAACCTACGAGCAGTACTTC
.,.,TRBJ2-3,TRBV29-1,CSVLKRGLTDTQYF,TGCAGCGTTTTGAAGAGGGGACTCACAGATACGCAGTATTTT